This TCR beta chain was identified during a study of blood T cell repertoires in COVID-19. Germline CDR1 reads ENHRY; CDR2 reads SYGVKD. The J segment lost 3 bases and the V segment lost 5 bases, leaving 12 bases of the junction unmatched. The CDR3 is made up of 17 amino acids. Generated by immunoSEQ multiplex PCR, the TCRdb table keeps only in-frame clones and is missing some. The repertoire holds around 130,000 clones, roughly 85% seen once, with 2.5% to 3.5% in the top ten. The chain uses TRBV10-3 and TRBJ2-7; 11 bases are shared with TRBD1. The source is a man aged 50-60 years with acute or convalescent COVID-19. The sequenced sample consisted of peripheral blood. The CDR3 loop reads CAISRTGGGLLSYEQYF. CDR3 DNA sequence: TGTGCCATCAGTCGGACAGGGGGCGGATTGTTGAGCTACGAGCAGTACTTC.